This TCR beta chain was obtained from a study of T cell repertoires in cytomegalovirus infection. The wider study: Public signatures in TCR beta pointed to CMV infection and matching HLA type.

General study results and limits: Cumulative public TCR beta family frequency identified carriers of CMV plus the relevant HLA. It was HLA-C-restricted CMV-specific TCR beta clonotypes that dominated the response ex vivo.

V was trimmed by 6 bases and J by 7 bases, leaving 10 bases between them. Germline V CDR1 and CDR2: MNHEY, SVGEGT. This CDR3 spans 12 amino acids. TCRdb used MiXCR to reprocess the reads, holding one entry per CDR3 protein. The sample carries around 490,000 distinct CDR3 sequences, about 26% recorded once. This clonotype turned up a few times. The antigen is not known. The sequence was obtained from a human donor in good health (CMV status not recorded). Some clones in this sample may be carry-over from other donors' samples. Material for sequencing was PBMCs. The J gene is TRBJ2-1, the V gene TRBV6-2 or TRBV6-3, with D unresolved. CDR3 sequence: CASSFVQNEQFF. The CDR3 DNA reads as TGTGCCAGCAGCTTCGTCCAAAATGAGCAGTTCTTC.